This T cell receptor (beta chain) is drawn from a study of vaccination and CD4 T cells after COVID-19. Treatment defined: approximately nine-day PBMC culture with coronavirus spike peptide pools or control peptides (ViraFEST assay). First, ViraFEST expanded antigen-specific T cells with peptide pools, and next it sequenced the TCRs. Whole-study findings and limits: SARS-CoV-2-reactive clonotypes showed a nonsignificant median rise from approximately 21 to 40.

CDR1 is DFQATT, CDR2 SNEGSKA, per germline (reference sequence). The V and J ends lost 0 bases and 7 bases respectively, with 12 bases between them. This CDR3 is built from 13 residues. The assay that was used to sequence DNA from cultured CD4+ T cells was the Oncomine TCR Beta short-read assay. TCRdb ran MiXCR on the PCR reads and lists one entry per CDR3 protein. The table records over 12,000 distinct CDR3 sequences, approximately 61% of them present only once. As to this clonotype: Its antigen is as yet unknown.

V and J are TRBV20-1 and TRBJ2-5; D tentatively fits TRBD1 or TRBD2 (5 bases each). Sequencing was performed on CD4+ T cells from blood, cultured in vitro. The receptor was derived from a human donor who had recovered from COVID-19. In DNA form, the CDR3 reads TGCAGTGCTAGAGATGAGGGGCCCGGGACCCAGTACTTC. Translating gives CSARDEGPGTQYF.